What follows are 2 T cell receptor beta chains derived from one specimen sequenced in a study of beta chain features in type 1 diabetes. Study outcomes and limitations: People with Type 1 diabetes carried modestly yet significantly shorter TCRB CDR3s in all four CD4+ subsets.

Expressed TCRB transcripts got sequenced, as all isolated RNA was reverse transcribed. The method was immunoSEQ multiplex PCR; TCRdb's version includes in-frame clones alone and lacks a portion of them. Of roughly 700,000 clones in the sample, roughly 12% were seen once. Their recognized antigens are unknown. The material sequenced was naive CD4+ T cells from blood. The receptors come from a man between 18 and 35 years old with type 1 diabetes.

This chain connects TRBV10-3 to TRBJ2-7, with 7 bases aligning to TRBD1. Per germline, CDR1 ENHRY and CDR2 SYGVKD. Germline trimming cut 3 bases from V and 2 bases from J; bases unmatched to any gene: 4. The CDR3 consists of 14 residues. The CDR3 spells CAISELGTAYEQYF. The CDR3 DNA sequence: TGTGCCATCAGTGAACTTGGGACAGCCTACGAGCAGTACTTC.

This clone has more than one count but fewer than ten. The CDR3 region has the DNA TGTGCCAGCAGATCTCTCGGGACAGACAACACCGGGGAGCTGTTTTTT. It encodes CASRSLGTDNTGELFF. V and J are TRBV13 and TRBJ2-2; 7 nucleotides agree with TRBD1. CDR1 is PRHDT, CDR2 FYEKMQ, per germline (reference sequence). This CDR3 has 16 residues. Trimming removed 6 bases from V and 2 bases from J; junction bases left unmatched: 9.